The 27 T cell receptor beta chains in this list originate from one sample, sequenced in a study of technical replicates of blood from a handful of donors. TCRdb keeps only in-frame clones here, not all; method: immunoSEQ multiplex PCR. The table includes approximately 89,000 clones, approximately 94% detected once. The specimen was T cells isolated from PBMCs. The receptors here all came from a human donor in good health.

The genes are TRBV7-6 and TRBJ2-2; TRBD1 matches 8 bases. CDR3 length: 15 amino acids. Germline CDR1 and CDR2: SGHVS and FNYEAQ. With V trimmed by 5 bases and J by 8 bases, 10 bases remained unmatched. CDR3 nucleotide sequence: TGTGCCAGCAGCCAAAGCCAGGGGGCGTTGGGGGAGCTGTTTTTT. Encoded protein: CASSQSQGALGELFF.

The chain is built from TRBV19 and TRBJ1-1, with D perhaps matching TRBD1 (6 bases). The CDR3 is made up of 16 amino acids. The V gene lost 5 bases and the J gene lost 8 bases, with 24 bases spanning the gap. Per germline, CDR1 LNHDA and CDR2 SQIVND (reference sequence). The CDR3 nucleotides are TGTGCCAGTAGTTCAACCTACAGGGCCTCCGACCCCGAAGCTTTCTTT. Its protein product is CASSSTYRASDPEAFF.

V gene TRBV30 combines with J gene TRBJ1-1; weak D call: TRBD1 (6 bases). Germline CDR1 reads GTSNPN; CDR2 reads SVGIG (reference sequence). This CDR3 comprises 13 residues. CDR3 DNA: TGTGCTTTTTCAGGGGTTGGATTAACTGAAGCTTTCTTT. This encodes CAFSGVGLTEAFF.

CDR3 region: CASSRGQLDSNQPQHF. CDR3 coding DNA: TGTGCCAGCAGCCGGGGACAGCTCGATAGCAATCAGCCCCAGCATTTT. The chain uses TRBV5-6 and TRBJ1-5; 7 positions agree with TRBD1. V shed 4 bases and J 0 bases; nucleotides not matched to a gene: 7. This CDR3 contains 16 residues. Germline CDR1 is SGHDT and CDR2 is YYEEEE.

This clone was seen only once. The J gene is TRBJ2-7, the V gene TRBV2; a weak D match, TRBD2 (6 bases). Germline V gene data show CDR1 as SNHLY and CDR2 as FYNNEI. V was pared by 11 bases and J by 2 bases, with 19 bases between. The CDR3 is 14 residues long. As DNA, the CDR3 is TGTGCCGTATTTGTCGGGAGTGAGACCTACGAGCAGTACTTC. Translation: CAVFVGSETYEQYF.

The rearrangement uses TRBV5-4 and TRBJ2-6, with 7 bases matching TRBD1. V trimming: 2 bases; J trimming: 1 base; junction bases outside the gene matches: 3. CDR1 is SGHNT and CDR2 is YYREEE in the germline V gene (reference sequence). The CDR3 is 16 amino acids. The CDR3 reads CASSFGDSSGANVLTF. The CDR3, as DNA: TGTGCCAGCAGCTTTGGGGACAGTTCTGGGGCCAACGTCCTGACTTTC.

This clone occurred once. V usage is TRBV9 and J usage is TRBJ1-1; tentative D call: TRBD1 (6 bases). This CDR3 contains 14 residues. Germline V CDR1 and CDR2: SGDLS, YYNGEE. V shed 2 bases and J shed 4 bases, with 12 bases lying between them. CDR3 region: CASSVSIRGTEAFF. In DNA form, the CDR3 reads TGTGCCAGCAGCGTGTCGATCAGGGGCACTGAAGCTTTCTTT.

V gene TRBV15 combines with J gene TRBJ2-7; no clear D. Germline assignment: CDR1 LNHNV and CDR2 YYDKDF (reference sequence). V was trimmed by 8 bases and J by 4 bases, leaving 12 bases between them. CDR3 length equals 12 residues. This CDR3 reads CATGQSGYEQYF. The CDR3 coding sequence is TGTGCCACCGGGCAGTCAGGTTACGAGCAGTACTTC.

The V and J genes are TRBV7-2 and TRBJ1-1, with a weak D call TRBD1 (5 bases). V was trimmed by 1 base and J by 5 bases, leaving 11 bases between them. Germline-derived CDR1 and CDR2 are SGHTA and FQGNSA. The CDR3 length is 14 residues. DNA of the CDR3: TGTGCCAGCAGCTTAGGGCAGGGCAGGACTGAAGCTTTCTTT. It specifies CASSLGQGRTEAFF. Together with reference TRBV7-2 and TRBJ1-1, the CDR3 gives the full variable domain: GAGVSQSPSNKVTEKGKDVELRCDPISGHTALYWYRQSLGQGLEFLIYFQGNSAPDKSGLPSDRFSAERTGGSVSTLTIQRTQQEDSAVYLCASSLGQGRTEAFFGQGTRLTVV.

V and J are TRBV7-2 and TRBJ2-3; TRBD2 agrees at 9 bases. The V segment lost 3 bases and the J segment 6 bases; nucleotides outside the gene matches: 13. There are 17 residues in the CDR3. Germline V gives CDR1 SGHTA, CDR2 FQGNSA. The CDR3 DNA reads TGTGCCAGCAGCTTTTTGGCTAGCGGGACGTCCTTGGATACGCAGTATTTT. Translated: CASSFLASGTSLDTQYF.

This clone was seen only a few times. The J gene is TRBJ1-2, the V gene TRBV7-9; TRBD1 agrees at 9 bases. The CDR3 is 14 residues long. CDR1 and CDR2 from the germline V gene are SEHNR and FQNEAQ (reference sequence). V gave up 5 bases and J gave up 2 bases; unmatched junction bases: 3. In nucleotides, the CDR3 is TGTGCCAGCAGCGTAGGACAGGGGAACTATGGCTACACCTTC. This encodes CASSVGQGNYGYTF.

V usage is TRBV29-1 and J usage is TRBJ1-1; D ambiguous. There are 13 residues in the CDR3. The V and J ends lost 2 bases and 6 bases respectively, with 13 bases between them. Germline V gene data show CDR1 as SQVTM and CDR2 as ANQGSEA. The CDR3 reads CSVEHDITSEAFF. The CDR3 coding sequence is TGCAGCGTTGAACATGACATAACATCTGAAGCTTTCTTT.

V usage is TRBV6-6 and J usage is TRBJ1-5; TRBD1 agrees at 9 bases. This CDR3 contains 16 residues. In germline, CDR1 is MNHNY, CDR2 SVGAGI (reference sequence). J was trimmed by 1 base and V by 7 bases; bases with no gene match: 8. CDR3 in amino acids: CASTRQGGISNQPQHF. The CDR3, as DNA: TGTGCCAGCACCCGACAGGGGGGAATAAGCAATCAGCCCCAGCATTTT.

The chain's CDR3 is CASSYSGLEQFF. Written as DNA, the CDR3 is TGTGCCAGCAGTTACTCCGGACTAGAGCAGTTCTTC. This chain links TRBV6-5 with TRBJ2-1; D perhaps matches TRBD2 (6 bases). Deletions cut 0 bases from V and 10 bases from J, with 7 bases between. In germline, CDR1 is MNHEY, CDR2 SVGAGI. This CDR3 is built from 12 residues.

The chain is built from TRBV11-1 and TRBJ1-1, with D uncertain. This CDR3 contains 17 residues. V lost 1 base and J 0 bases, leaving 15 bases between the germline ends. Germline CDR1 and CDR2: SGHAT and FQDESV (reference sequence). CDR3 in amino acids: CASSLDRREGLNTEAFF. The CDR3 DNA follows: TGTGCCAGCAGCTTAGATCGGCGGGAAGGACTGAACACTGAAGCTTTCTTT. The full variable domain, in which reference TRBV11-1 and TRBJ1-1 provide the parts outside the CDR3, is EAEVAQSPRYKITEKSQAVAFWCDPISGHATLYWYRQILGQGPELLVQFQDESVVDDSQLPKDRFSAERLKGVDSTLKIQPAELGDSAMYLCASSLDRREGLNTEAFFGQGTRLTVV.

The V call is TRBV6-5, the J call TRBJ2-1; the match to TRBD2 covers 10 bases. After removal of 11 bases from V and 6 bases from J, the junction contained 10 bases not matched to a gene. The CDR3 is 14 residues long. Germline V CDR1 and CDR2: MNHEY, SVGAGI. The CDR3 reads CASRVAGGPNEQFF. CDR3 bases: TGTGCCTCCCGGGTAGCGGGAGGTCCCAATGAGCAGTTCTTC.

V gene TRBV5-1 combines with J gene TRBJ2-6; 8 bases line up with TRBD1. The CDR3 covers 15 residues. Trimming at V came to 3 bases and at J to 4 bases, leaving 3 bases not matched to a gene. Germline V gene lookup returns CDR1 SGHRS and CDR2 YFSETQ. The CDR3 nucleotides read TGCGCCAGCAGCTCGACAGGGGCCGGGGCCAACGTCCTGACTTTC. Its protein is CASSSTGAGANVLTF.

This rearrangement joins TRBV30 to TRBJ2-1; D perhaps matches TRBD1 (5 bases). CDR3 length: 13 residues. Germline CDR1 GTSNPN, CDR2 SVGIG (reference sequence). The germline V and J ends were trimmed by 0 bases and 10 bases, with 13 bases remaining between them. CDR3 sequence (DNA): TGTGCCTGGAGTGTACTCAGGGTGGGGGAGCAGTTCTTC. Its protein is CAWSVLRVGEQFF.

The V call is TRBV10-1, the J call TRBJ2-1; 14 bases fit TRBD2. The germline V gene has CDR1 WNHNN and CDR2 SYGVQD (reference sequence). The J segment lost 10 bases and the V segment lost 0 bases, leaving 8 bases of the junction unmatched. This CDR3 comprises 17 residues. The CDR3 region is CASSESGTSGSRGEQFF. The CDR3, as DNA: TGCGCCAGCAGTGAGTCAGGGACTAGCGGGAGCCGAGGGGAGCAGTTCTTC.

The rearrangement uses TRBV10-1 and TRBJ2-1, with D perhaps matching TRBD1 (5 bases). V lost 6 bases and J lost 8, with 17 bases in between. The germline V gene encodes CDR1 WNHNN and CDR2 SYGVQD (reference sequence). The CDR3 covers 14 residues. The CDR3 protein is CASSDSRQSDEQFF. The CDR3 nucleotides are TGCGCCAGCAGCGATTCCAGACAGTCCGATGAGCAGTTCTTC.

The CDR3 protein is CASSPFPGQGFYEQYF. The CDR3 nucleotides are TGTGCCAGCAGCCCATTTCCGGGACAGGGATTCTACGAGCAGTACTTC. V usage is TRBV7-3 and J usage is TRBJ2-7; 9 bases agree with TRBD1. Germline lookup yields CDR1 SGHTA and CDR2 FQGTGA. This CDR3 region has 16 residues. V was clipped by 5 bases and J by 3 bases; unmatched bases: 11. The full variable domain, its missing parts supplied by reference TRBV7-3 and TRBJ2-7, is GAGVSQTPSNKVTEKGKYVELRCDPISGHTALYWYRQSLGQGPEFLIYFQGTGAADDSGLPNDRFFAVRPEGSVSTLKIQRTERGDSAVYLCASSPFPGQGFYEQYFGPGTRLTVT.

This clone has only one observation. The CDR3 spells CSVDTGWYGYTF. The CDR3 nucleotides read TGCAGCGTTGATACAGGGTGGTATGGCTACACCTTC. V gene TRBV29-1 combines with J gene TRBJ1-2; weak D call: TRBD1 (6 bases). Germline V CDR1 and CDR2: SQVTM, ANQGSEA. This CDR3 has 12 residues. With 3 bases removed from V and 5 bases from J, the gap between germline ends came to 10 bases.

The genes are TRBV29-1 and TRBJ2-7; 8 bases map to TRBD1. The CDR3 totals 14 residues. CDR1 is SQVTM and CDR2 is ANQGSEA in the germline V gene. V was clipped by 0 bases and J by 4 bases; unmatched bases: 5. The CDR3 region is CSVEETGQGYEQYF. CDR3 DNA sequence: TGCAGCGTTGAAGAAACCGGACAGGGTTACGAGCAGTACTTC.

The chain links TRBV19 to TRBJ1-5; 7 bases fit TRBD1. The germline V gene encodes CDR1 LNHDA and CDR2 SQIVND (reference sequence). The junction had 0 bases not matched to a gene; V was cut back by 4 bases and J by 0 bases. The CDR3 totals 14 residues. The CDR3 loop is CASSRTGSNQPQHF. CDR3 coding DNA: TGTGCCAGTAGTAGGACAGGTAGCAATCAGCCCCAGCATTTT.

The V and J genes are TRBV19 and TRBJ2-7; a possible D gene is TRBD2 (5 bases). The CDR3 contains 13 residues. The germline V and J ends were trimmed by 3 bases and 6 bases, with 12 bases remaining between them. The germline gives CDR1 LNHDA, CDR2 SQIVND (reference sequence). CDR3 sequence: CASSIVEGSEQYF. CDR3 nucleotide sequence: TGTGCCAGTAGTATTGTAGAGGGCTCCGAGCAGTACTTC.

This sequence joins TRBV18 and TRBJ1-1, with 7 bases fitting TRBD1. The germline V gene has CDR1 KGHSH and CDR2 LQKENI. The CDR3 has 16 amino acids. V shed 3 bases, J shed 1 base, and the junction held 8 bases outside the gene matches. CDR3 sequence (DNA): TGTGCCAGCTCACCCAACGGCAGGGGGTGGAACACTGAAGCTTTCTTT. It translates to CASSPNGRGWNTEAFF. Filled out from reference TRBV18 and TRBJ1-1, the complete variable domain reads NAGVMQNPRHLVRRRGQEARLRCSPMKGHSHVYWYRQLPEEGLKFMVYLQKENIIDESGMPKERFSAEFPKEGPSILRIQQVVRGDSAAYFCASSPNGRGWNTEAFFGQGTRLTVV.

This clone came up once. This chain joins TRBV10-3 and TRBJ1-2; D not resolved. The germline CDR1 and CDR2 sequences are ENHRY and SYGVKD. CDR3 length: 15 residues. The V and J ends lost 3 bases and 0 bases respectively, with 11 bases between them. This CDR3 is CAISERGDTNYGYTF. In nucleotides, the CDR3 is TGTGCCATCAGTGAACGGGGAGACACTAACTATGGCTACACCTTC.